This T cell receptor beta chain was identified during a study of blood T cells in healthy people across ages. The study, taken as a whole, reports: With age, beta diversity per million T cells declined roughly linearly, significantly by 30 to 40. Bulk PBMC profiling left naive and antigen-experienced comparisons inconclusive.

The CDR3 contains 17 residues. Germline CDR1 DFQATT, CDR2 SNEGSKA (reference sequence). The V gene lost 1 base and the J gene lost 8 bases, with 24 bases spanning the gap. Remarks on this clonotype: Antigen unknown.

A second PCR, run for roughly 7 to 12 cycles, used a sample-barcoded 5' primer plus a J-beta primer mix. One entry per CDR3 protein results from TCRdb running MiXCR on the 5' RACE reads. The sample consists of about 1 million distinct CDR3 sequences, about 25% of them appearing once. This same sample was also taken into another study, of T cells of mothers and their children. That study reports: Three healthy Caucasian mothers gave samples, and so did their six children. Per child, around 3 million TCR beta CDR3 reads were obtained, against over 9 million per mother.

This receptor was taken from a girl aged 2 to 10 in good health. The V gene is TRBV20-1, the J gene TRBJ2-1; D perhaps matches TRBD2 (5 bases). Material: blood. The CDR3, as DNA: TGCAGTGCTAGAGGCCACCCTAGCCCCCTAAGTATGGATGAGCAGTTCTTC. Translated, it gives CSARGHPSPLSMDEQFF.